Following are 9 T cell receptor beta chains from one sample sequenced in a study of blood T cell repertoires in COVID-19. The table came from immunoSEQ multiplex PCR; TCRdb's copy has only in-frame clones and leaves some out. The sample lists 65,000 to 100,000 clones, approximately 80% occurring once. Sequenced: peripheral blood. Receptors originate from a human donor in a cohort sampled during active COVID-19.

The chain has TRBV7-9 and TRBJ2-1; 9 nucleotides match TRBD2. Losses at the gene ends were 2 bases for V and 4 bases for J; bases not matched to a gene: 6. The CDR3 loop spans 16 amino acids. Germline CDR1 reads SEHNR; CDR2 reads FQNEAQ (reference sequence). CDR3 loop: CASSLLLAGRYNEQFF. CDR3 bases: TGTGCCAGCAGCTTACTCCTAGCGGGGCGTTACAATGAGCAGTTCTTC.

The rearrangement uses TRBV7-9 and TRBJ2-5, with 9 nucleotides matching TRBD1. This CDR3 comprises 14 residues. Germline values: CDR1 SEHNR, CDR2 FQNEAQ (reference sequence). V lost 5 bases, J lost 1 base, and 2 bases stayed unmatched. CDR3 nucleotide sequence: TGTGCCAGCAGCCCGGGACAGGGCCAAGAGACCCAGTACTTC. Protein sequence: CASSPGQGQETQYF.

This rearrangement joins TRBV19 to TRBJ1-1, with a tentative D call TRBD1 (5 bases). Trimming left V 5 bases short and J 4 bases short, with 11 bases between. This CDR3 is 13 amino acids long. Germline CDR1 is LNHDA and CDR2 is SQIVND (reference sequence). The CDR3 spells CASSQRTITEAFF. The DNA for the CDR3 is TGTGCCAGTAGTCAACGGACAATCACTGAAGCTTTCTTT.

The rearrangement links TRBV25-1 to TRBJ2-3; maybe TRBD2 (7 bases). The CDR3 contains 15 residues. Trimming removed 1 base from V and 6 bases from J, with 14 bases in between. Germline V gene sequence: CDR1 MGHDK, CDR2 SYGVNS. The CDR3 loop is CASSELGGRKDTQYF. As DNA, the CDR3 is TGTGCCAGCAGTGAATTGGGGGGGCGAAAGGATACGCAGTATTTT.

This clone came up once. The chain links TRBV2 to TRBJ1-5, with TRBD1 identical over 9 bases. This CDR3 has 15 amino acids. The germline CDR1 and CDR2 sequences are SNHLY and FYNNEI. The junction had 5 bases not matched to a gene; V was cut back by 6 bases and J by 2 bases. The CDR3, as DNA: TGTGCCAGCAGCCCCCGGACAGGGGGCAATCAGCCCCAGCATTTT. This translates into CASSPRTGGNQPQHF.

V usage is TRBV10-1 and J usage is TRBJ2-1; 12 bases map to TRBD1. CDR1 is WNHNN and CDR2 is SYGVQD in the germline V gene (reference sequence). J gave up 8 bases and V 2 bases, and 7 bases lay outside the gene matches. The CDR3 has 16 residues. CDR3 in DNA: TGCGCCAGCAGTGAGGTGGGACAGGGGGCTACCGATGAGCAGTTCTTC. Protein sequence: CASSEVGQGATDEQFF.

This clone was observed a few times. V and J are TRBV6-1 and TRBJ1-1; D possibly corresponds to TRBD1 (5 bases). This CDR3 comprises 16 residues. Germline V gene sequence: CDR1 MNHNS, CDR2 SASEGT. Trimming pared 3 bases from V and 0 bases from J, leaving 14 bases between. CDR3 region: CASSDGGGAMNTEAFF. CDR3 DNA sequence: TGTGCCAGCAGTGACGGGGGAGGGGCCATGAACACTGAAGCTTTCTTT.

V usage is TRBV18 and J usage is TRBJ1-4; unclear D gene. The germline V and J ends were trimmed by 3 bases and 5 bases, with 7 bases remaining between them. Germline CDR1 reads KGHSH; CDR2 reads LQKENI. The length of the CDR3 is 13 residues. The CDR3 DNA reads TGTGCCAGCTCACCTTCTCAGAATGAAAAACTGTTTTTT. It specifies CASSPSQNEKLFF.

The V call is TRBV9, the J call TRBJ2-1; 10 nucleotides line up with TRBD2. The germline V gene encodes CDR1 SGDLS and CDR2 YYNGEE. V shed 4 bases and J 8 bases; nucleotides not matched to a gene: 9. The length of the CDR3 is 15 residues. CDR3 amino acids: CASSSSGGAGDEQFF. The CDR3, as DNA: TGTGCCAGCAGCTCGAGCGGGGGGGCCGGCGATGAGCAGTTCTTC.